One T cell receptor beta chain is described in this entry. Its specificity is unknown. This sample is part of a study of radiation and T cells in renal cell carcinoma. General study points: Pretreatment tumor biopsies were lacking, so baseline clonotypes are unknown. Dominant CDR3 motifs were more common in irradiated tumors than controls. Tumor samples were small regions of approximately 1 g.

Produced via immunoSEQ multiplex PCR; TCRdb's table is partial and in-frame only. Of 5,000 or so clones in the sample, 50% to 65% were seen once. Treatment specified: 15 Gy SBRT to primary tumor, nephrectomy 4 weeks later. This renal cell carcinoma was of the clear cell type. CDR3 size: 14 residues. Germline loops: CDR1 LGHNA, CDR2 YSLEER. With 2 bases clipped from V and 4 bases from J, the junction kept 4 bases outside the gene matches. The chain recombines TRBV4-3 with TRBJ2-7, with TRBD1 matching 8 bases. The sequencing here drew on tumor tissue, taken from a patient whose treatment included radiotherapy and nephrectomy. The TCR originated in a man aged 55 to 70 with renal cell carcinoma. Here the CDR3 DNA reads TGCGCCAGCAGCCAACGACAGGGGAGTTACGAGCAGTACTTC. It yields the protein CASSQRQGSYEQYF.